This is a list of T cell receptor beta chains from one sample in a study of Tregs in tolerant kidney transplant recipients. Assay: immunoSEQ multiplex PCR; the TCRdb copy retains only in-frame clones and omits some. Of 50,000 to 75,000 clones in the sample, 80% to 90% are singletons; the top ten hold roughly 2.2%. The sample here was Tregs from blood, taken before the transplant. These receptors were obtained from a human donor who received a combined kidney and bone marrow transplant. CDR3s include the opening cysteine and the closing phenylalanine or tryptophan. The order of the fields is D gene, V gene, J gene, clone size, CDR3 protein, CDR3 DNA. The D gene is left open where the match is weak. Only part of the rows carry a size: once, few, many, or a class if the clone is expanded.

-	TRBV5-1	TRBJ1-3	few	CASSLAGAGNTIYF	TGCGCCAGCAGCTTGGCCGGGGCTGGAAACACCATATATTTT
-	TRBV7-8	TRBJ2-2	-	CASNTFRDTGELFF	TGTGCCAGCAACACTTTTCGGGACACCGGGGAGCTGTTTTTT
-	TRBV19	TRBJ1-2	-	CASSLDIRVSGYTF	TGTGCCAGTAGCCTGGACATCCGAGTAAGTGGCTACACCTTC
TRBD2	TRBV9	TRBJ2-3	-	CASSRGLAGTDTQYF	TGTGCCAGCAGCCGGGGACTAGCGGGCACAGATACGCAGTATTTT
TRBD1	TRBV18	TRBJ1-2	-	CASSPGTGHYGYTF	TGTGCCAGCTCACCCGGGACAGGGCACTATGGCTACACCTTC
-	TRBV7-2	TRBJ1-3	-	CASSLGAPRASGNTIYF	TGTGCCAGCAGCTTAGGGGCCCCAAGGGCCTCTGGAAACACCATATATTTT
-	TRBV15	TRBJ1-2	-	CATSGQQGYGYGYTF	TGTGCCACCAGCGGCCAACAGGGTTACGGCTATGGCTACACCTTC
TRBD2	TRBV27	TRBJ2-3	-	CASSRLAGAEKGTDTQYF	TGTGCCAGCAGTCGCCTAGCGGGAGCGGAGAAGGGCACAGATACGCAGTATTTT
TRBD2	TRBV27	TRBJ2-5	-	CASSNSGLSTKTQYF	TGTGCCAGCAGTAACTCGGGACTATCAACCAAGACCCAGTACTTC
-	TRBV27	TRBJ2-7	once	CASSRDGYSYEQYF	TGTGCCAGCAGTCGGGACGGTTACTCCTACGAGCAGTACTTC
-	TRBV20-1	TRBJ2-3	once	CSARDDTQYF	TGCAGTGCTAGAGACGATACGCAGTATTTT
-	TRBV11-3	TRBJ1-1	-	CASSSHWGTEAFF	TGTGCCAGCAGCTCCCACTGGGGCACTGAAGCTTTCTTT
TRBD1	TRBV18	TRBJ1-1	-	CASSLGQGATEAFF	TGTGCCAGCTCCCTCGGACAGGGGGCAACTGAAGCTTTCTTT